This T cell receptor beta chain was profiled in a study of identical twins. Overall study findings and caveats: Cross-sectional statistics, not tracking of the same donors, supported the conclusions.

MiXCR, applied by TCRdb to the 5' RACE reads, yields one record per CDR3 protein. The sample comprises about 530,000 distinct CDR3 sequences, roughly 15% of which are singletons, and less than 0.5% rests with the top ten. The CDR3 extends over 14 amino acids. The V and J ends lost 2 bases and 3 bases respectively, with 10 bases between them. This clonotype has only a few counts. Its antigen is not identified. The same sample was also used in a study of yellow fever vaccine responses in identical twins.

This TCR was recovered from a woman aged 18-29 years in good health. The sequencing input was CD4+ T cells sorted from blood. The rearrangement uses TRBV12-3 or TRBV12-4 and TRBJ1-1; no definite D call. CDR3 protein: CASSLLVKDTEAFF. The CDR3 DNA reads TGTGCCAGCAGTTTACTCGTAAAGGACACTGAAGCTTTCTTT.